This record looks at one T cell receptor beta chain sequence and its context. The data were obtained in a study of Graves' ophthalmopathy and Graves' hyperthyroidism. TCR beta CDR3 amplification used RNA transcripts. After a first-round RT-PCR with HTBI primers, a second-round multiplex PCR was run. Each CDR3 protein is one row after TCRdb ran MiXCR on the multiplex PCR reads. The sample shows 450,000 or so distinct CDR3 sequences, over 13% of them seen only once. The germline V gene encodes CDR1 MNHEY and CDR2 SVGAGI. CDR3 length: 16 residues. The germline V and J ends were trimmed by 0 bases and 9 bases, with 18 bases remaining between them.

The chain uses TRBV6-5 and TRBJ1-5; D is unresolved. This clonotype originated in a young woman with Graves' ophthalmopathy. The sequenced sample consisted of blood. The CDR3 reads CASSYSSPRDLLPQHF. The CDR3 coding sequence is TGTGCCAGCAGTTACTCGAGCCCGCGAGATCTATTGCCCCAGCATTTT.